These T cell receptor beta chains were read from a single sample in a study of shared clonotypes between healthy human individuals. Using immunoSEQ multiplex PCR, the repertoire was profiled, and TCRdb retains in-frame clones only, with some absent. The profile shows more than 200,000 clones, over 50% of them singletons. Sequencing used memory CD4+ T cells sorted from blood. These receptor sequences come from a man aged 30-40 years in good health. Both conserved end residues are part of each CDR3. D genes are given only for firm matches. Clone size is shown for a subset of rows, as once, few, many or a class of expanded clone.

clone_size: NA; cdr3_length: 14; d_call: NA; v_call: TRBV6-6; j_call: TRBJ2-7; cdr3_nt: TGTGCCAGCAATTCCGGCGGGGCATCCTACGAGCAGTACTTC; cdr3_aa: CASNSGGASYEQYF
clone_size: NA; cdr3_length: 14; d_call: NA; v_call: TRBV5-1; j_call: TRBJ1-1; cdr3_nt: TGCGCCAGCAGCTACGGACAACCTAACACTGAAGCTTTCTTT; cdr3_aa: CASSYGQPNTEAFF
clone_size: NA; cdr3_length: 17; d_call: NA; v_call: TRBV7-3; j_call: TRBJ2-2; cdr3_nt: TGTGCCAGCAGCTTAAAACCGACTACAGCGAACACCGGGGAGCTGTTTTTT; cdr3_aa: CASSLKPTTANTGELFF
clone_size: NA; cdr3_length: 14; d_call: NA; v_call: TRBV11-2; j_call: TRBJ2-5; cdr3_nt: TGTGCCAGCAGCTTAGGTCTAGGGTGGGAGACCCAGTACTTC; cdr3_aa: CASSLGLGWETQYF
clone_size: few; cdr3_length: 15; d_call: NA; v_call: TRBV29-1; j_call: TRBJ1-2; cdr3_nt: TGCAGCGTTGAAGGTGCAAGGAATTCTAACTATGGCTACACCTTC; cdr3_aa: CSVEGARNSNYGYTF
clone_size: NA; cdr3_length: 14; d_call: TRBD2; v_call: TRBV5-1; j_call: TRBJ2-7; cdr3_nt: TGCGCCAGCAGCTCTGGGGAGGGAATCCACGAGCAGTACTTC; cdr3_aa: CASSSGEGIHEQYF
clone_size: NA; cdr3_length: 14; d_call: NA; v_call: TRBV7-6; j_call: TRBJ2-3; cdr3_nt: TGTGCCAGCAGCTTAGTCCCCGACACAGATACGCAGTATTTT; cdr3_aa: CASSLVPDTDTQYF
clone_size: NA; cdr3_length: 13; d_call: NA; v_call: TRBV18; j_call: TRBJ2-7; cdr3_nt: TGTGCCAGCTCACCAGGGGCAGAATCCGAGCAGTACTTC; cdr3_aa: CASSPGAESEQYF
clone_size: NA; cdr3_length: 12; d_call: NA; v_call: TRBV29-1; j_call: TRBJ2-7; cdr3_nt: TGCAGCGTTGCCGGAGAGCTCGACGAGCAGTACTTC; cdr3_aa: CSVAGELDEQYF
clone_size: few; cdr3_length: 14; d_call: TRBD1; v_call: TRBV11-2; j_call: TRBJ2-1; cdr3_nt: TGTGCCAGCAGCTTAGTGACAGGGAACAATGAGCAGTTCTTC; cdr3_aa: CASSLVTGNNEQFF
clone_size: NA; cdr3_length: 14; d_call: TRBD1; v_call: TRBV27; j_call: TRBJ1-2; cdr3_nt: TGTGCCAGCAGTTTAGGGACAGGGAACTATGGCTACACCTTC; cdr3_aa: CASSLGTGNYGYTF
clone_size: NA; cdr3_length: 14; d_call: TRBD2; v_call: TRBV7-9; j_call: TRBJ2-7; cdr3_nt: TGTGCCAGCAGCTTTAGCGGGAGCTCCTACGAGCAGTACTTC; cdr3_aa: CASSFSGSSYEQYF
clone_size: NA; cdr3_length: 15; d_call: NA; v_call: TRBV5-1; j_call: TRBJ1-3; cdr3_nt: TGCGCCAGCAGCTCGTCGCCGAGCTCTGGAAACACCATATATTTT; cdr3_aa: CASSSSPSSGNTIYF
clone_size: many; cdr3_length: 15; d_call: TRBD1; v_call: TRBV7-9; j_call: TRBJ1-4; cdr3_nt: TGTGCCAGCAGCCCGCAGACAGGGTCTGATGAAAAACTGTTTTTT; cdr3_aa: CASSPQTGSDEKLFF
clone_size: NA; cdr3_length: 13; d_call: TRBD1; v_call: TRBV6-5; j_call: TRBJ1-5; cdr3_nt: TGTGCCAGCAGTCTACAGGGGGGTTGGCCCCAGCATTTT; cdr3_aa: CASSLQGGWPQHF
clone_size: NA; cdr3_length: 17; d_call: NA; v_call: TRBV4-3; j_call: TRBJ2-1; cdr3_nt: TGCGCCAGCAGCCAAGGAGAAGACAGTTTCTCCTACAATGAGCAGTTCTTC; cdr3_aa: CASSQGEDSFSYNEQFF
clone_size: few; cdr3_length: 15; d_call: TRBD2; v_call: TRBV7-8; j_call: TRBJ2-5; cdr3_nt: TGTGCCAGCAGCTTTAGGACTAGCGGGAGAGAGACCCAGTACTTC; cdr3_aa: CASSFRTSGRETQYF
clone_size: NA; cdr3_length: 15; d_call: TRBD2; v_call: TRBV9; j_call: TRBJ2-1; cdr3_nt: TGTGCCAGCAGCGAGGGACTAGCGGTCTACAATGAGCAGTTCTTC; cdr3_aa: CASSEGLAVYNEQFF
clone_size: NA; cdr3_length: 11; d_call: NA; v_call: TRBV7-2; j_call: TRBJ2-5; cdr3_nt: TGTGCCAGCAGCTTAGCTCAGACCCAGTACTTC; cdr3_aa: CASSLAQTQYF
clone_size: NA; cdr3_length: 13; d_call: NA; v_call: TRBV5-1; j_call: TRBJ2-7; cdr3_nt: TGCGCCAGCAGCTTAAAGGGCACCTACGAGCAGTACTTC; cdr3_aa: CASSLKGTYEQYF
clone_size: once; cdr3_length: 12; d_call: NA; v_call: TRBV5-1; j_call: TRBJ2-7; cdr3_nt: TGCGCCAGCAGCCAAGACCTCTACGAGCAGTACTTC; cdr3_aa: CASSQDLYEQYF
clone_size: NA; cdr3_length: 13; d_call: NA; v_call: TRBV6-6; j_call: TRBJ1-1; cdr3_nt: TGTGCCAGCAGCCCTACAGGTCTCACTGAAGCTTTCTTT; cdr3_aa: CASSPTGLTEAFF
clone_size: NA; cdr3_length: 14; d_call: NA; v_call: TRBV18; j_call: TRBJ1-2; cdr3_nt: TGTGCCAGCTCACCAAGGCAGGAGAACTATGGCTACACCTTC; cdr3_aa: CASSPRQENYGYTF
clone_size: NA; cdr3_length: 16; d_call: TRBD1; v_call: TRBV9; j_call: TRBJ1-4; cdr3_nt: TGTGCCAGCAGCCTCGGACTGGGACAGGGAAACGAAAAACTGTTTTTT; cdr3_aa: CASSLGLGQGNEKLFF
clone_size: many; cdr3_length: 13; d_call: NA; v_call: TRBV29-1; j_call: TRBJ2-5; cdr3_nt: TGCAGCATTAAAACCGGGACGCGGGAGACCCAGTACTTC; cdr3_aa: CSIKTGTRETQYF
clone_size: NA; cdr3_length: 12; d_call: NA; v_call: TRBV30; j_call: TRBJ1-1; cdr3_nt: TGTGCCTGGGGGGGAAGGAGGACTGAAGCTTTCTTT; cdr3_aa: CAWGGRRTEAFF
clone_size: NA; cdr3_length: 15; d_call: TRBD1; v_call: TRBV6-5; j_call: TRBJ1-1; cdr3_nt: TGTGCCAGCAGGGGGACAGTCAAGCGTTTCACTGAAGCTTTCTTT; cdr3_aa: CASRGTVKRFTEAFF
clone_size: NA; cdr3_length: 15; d_call: TRBD2; v_call: TRBV10-3; j_call: TRBJ2-7; cdr3_nt: TGTGCCATCAGTAACCCGGAGCTAGCGGTCTACGAGCAGTACTTC; cdr3_aa: CAISNPELAVYEQYF
clone_size: NA; cdr3_length: 13; d_call: NA; v_call: TRBV25-1; j_call: TRBJ2-5; cdr3_nt: TGTGCCAGCAGTGGGGTGAACCAAGAGACCCAGTACTTC; cdr3_aa: CASSGVNQETQYF
clone_size: few; cdr3_length: 15; d_call: NA; v_call: TRBV9; j_call: TRBJ1-1; cdr3_nt: TGTGCCAGCAGCGTAGAGGGGGTACGGAGGACTGAAGCTTTCTTT; cdr3_aa: CASSVEGVRRTEAFF
clone_size: NA; cdr3_length: 13; d_call: NA; v_call: TRBV5-5; j_call: TRBJ2-3; cdr3_nt: TGTGCCAGCAGCTTGGTCCACACAGATACGCAGTATTTT; cdr3_aa: CASSLVHTDTQYF
clone_size: NA; cdr3_length: 15; d_call: NA; v_call: TRBV5-5; j_call: TRBJ2-7; cdr3_nt: TGTGCCAGCAGCCCATCTACAGGGTGGGGTTACGAGCAGTACTTC; cdr3_aa: CASSPSTGWGYEQYF
clone_size: once; cdr3_length: 16; d_call: TRBD1; v_call: TRBV12-5; j_call: TRBJ1-2; cdr3_nt: TGTGCTAGTGGTTCTGGGTCGGGACAGGGTGGCTATGGCTACACCTTC; cdr3_aa: CASGSGSGQGGYGYTF
clone_size: NA; cdr3_length: 16; d_call: NA; v_call: TRBV5-4; j_call: TRBJ1-4; cdr3_nt: TGTGCCAGCAGCGCGGGGACAACCTCAACTAATGAAAAACTGTTTTTT; cdr3_aa: CASSAGTTSTNEKLFF
clone_size: NA; cdr3_length: 16; d_call: NA; v_call: TRBV7-2; j_call: TRBJ1-3; cdr3_nt: TGTGCCAGCAGCTTATCGGGGGCCCGCTCTGGAAACACCATATATTTT; cdr3_aa: CASSLSGARSGNTIYF
clone_size: few; cdr3_length: 15; d_call: NA; v_call: TRBV19; j_call: TRBJ2-5; cdr3_nt: TGTGCCAGTAGTATAGGGGAACGGGGACGTGAGACCCAGTACTTC; cdr3_aa: CASSIGERGRETQYF
clone_size: NA; cdr3_length: 15; d_call: NA; v_call: TRBV7-2; j_call: TRBJ2-1; cdr3_nt: TGTGCCAGCAGCGCCCCGGCGGGCTCCTACAATGAGCAGTTCTTC; cdr3_aa: CASSAPAGSYNEQFF
clone_size: NA; cdr3_length: 14; d_call: TRBD1; v_call: TRBV5-1; j_call: TRBJ2-7; cdr3_nt: TGCGCCAGCAGCCCCGCGGGACAGGGGTCCGAGCAGTACTTC; cdr3_aa: CASSPAGQGSEQYF
clone_size: NA; cdr3_length: 12; d_call: NA; v_call: TRBV28; j_call: TRBJ2-2; cdr3_nt: TGTGCCAGCGCTTCGAACACCGGGGAGCTGTTTTTT; cdr3_aa: CASASNTGELFF
clone_size: once; cdr3_length: 13; d_call: NA; v_call: TRBV15; j_call: TRBJ2-1; cdr3_nt: TGTGCCACTAGCCCGAGGGCGGCCCGGGGGCAGTTCTTC; cdr3_aa: CATSPRAARGQFF
clone_size: NA; cdr3_length: 15; d_call: TRBD1; v_call: TRBV19; j_call: TRBJ2-7; cdr3_nt: TGTGCCAGTAGTATCCTGGGACAGGGGTCCCACGAGCAGTACTTC; cdr3_aa: CASSILGQGSHEQYF
clone_size: NA; cdr3_length: 14; d_call: NA; v_call: TRBV18; j_call: TRBJ2-7; cdr3_nt: TGTGCCAGCTCACCGGTGGGCAGGGCGCACGAGCAGTACTTC; cdr3_aa: CASSPVGRAHEQYF
clone_size: NA; cdr3_length: 16; d_call: TRBD2; v_call: TRBV15; j_call: TRBJ2-7; cdr3_nt: TGTGCCACCAGCAGAGAAGGACTAGCGGGAGGTCACGAGCAGTACTTC; cdr3_aa: CATSREGLAGGHEQYF
clone_size: few; cdr3_length: 15; d_call: TRBD1; v_call: TRBV7-9; j_call: TRBJ1-1; cdr3_nt: TGTGCCAGCAGCGGACGGACAGGGGGAAGGACTGAAGCTTTCTTT; cdr3_aa: CASSGRTGGRTEAFF
clone_size: NA; cdr3_length: 16; d_call: NA; v_call: TRBV5-1; j_call: TRBJ2-7; cdr3_nt: TGCGCCAGCAGCTTGGAGGTGGGAGTGGGTTACTACGAGCAGTACTTC; cdr3_aa: CASSLEVGVGYYEQYF